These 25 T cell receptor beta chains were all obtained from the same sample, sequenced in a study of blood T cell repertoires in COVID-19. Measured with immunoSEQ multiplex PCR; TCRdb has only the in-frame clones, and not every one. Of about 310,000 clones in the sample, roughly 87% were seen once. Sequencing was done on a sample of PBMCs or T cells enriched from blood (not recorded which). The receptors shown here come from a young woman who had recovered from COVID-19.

The CDR3 loop is CASSNDRANGYTF. In nucleotides, the CDR3 is TGTGCCAGCAGCAATGACAGGGCTAATGGCTACACCTTC. The rearrangement uses TRBV27 and TRBJ1-2, with 7 bases matching TRBD1. The trim removed 6 bases at V and 6 bases at J, leaving 7 bases unmatched. This CDR3 has 13 amino acids. Germline V gene lookup returns CDR1 MNHEY and CDR2 SMNVEV (reference sequence).

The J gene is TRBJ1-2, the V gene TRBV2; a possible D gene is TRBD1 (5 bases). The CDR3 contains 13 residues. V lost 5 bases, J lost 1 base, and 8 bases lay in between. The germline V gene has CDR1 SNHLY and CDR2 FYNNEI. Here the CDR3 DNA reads TGTGCCAGCAGTTCCGGGGGTAACTATGGCTACACCTTC. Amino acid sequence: CASSSGGNYGYTF. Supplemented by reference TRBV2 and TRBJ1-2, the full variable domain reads EPEVTQTPSHQVTQMGQEVILRCVPISNHLYFYWYRQILGQKVEFLVSFYNNEISEKSEIFDDQFSVERPDGSNFTLKIRSTKLEDSAMYFCASSSGGNYGYTFGSGTRLTVV.

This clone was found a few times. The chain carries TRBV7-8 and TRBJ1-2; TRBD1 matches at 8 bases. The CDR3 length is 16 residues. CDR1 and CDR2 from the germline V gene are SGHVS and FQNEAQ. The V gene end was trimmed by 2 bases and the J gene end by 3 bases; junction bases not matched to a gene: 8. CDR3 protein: CASSLLRGPLDYGYTF. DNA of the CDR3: TGTGCCAGCAGCTTACTCAGGGGGCCGCTGGACTATGGCTACACCTTC.

The CDR3 spells CAWSTGTGDYGYTF. The CDR3 DNA sequence: TGTGCCTGGAGCACCGGGACAGGAGACTATGGCTACACCTTC. The chain recombines TRBV30 with TRBJ1-2; 8 bases are shared with TRBD1. With V trimmed by 3 bases and J by 3 bases, 6 bases remained unmatched. The germline V gene encodes CDR1 GTSNPN and CDR2 SVGIG (reference sequence). The CDR3 is 14 amino acids.

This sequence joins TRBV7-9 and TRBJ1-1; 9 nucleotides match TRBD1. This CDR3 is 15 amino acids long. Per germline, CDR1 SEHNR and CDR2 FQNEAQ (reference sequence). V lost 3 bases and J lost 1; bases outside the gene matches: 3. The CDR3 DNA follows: TGTGCCAGCAGCTTCTCGGGACAGGGGAACACTGAAGCTTTCTTT. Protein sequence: CASSFSGQGNTEAFF. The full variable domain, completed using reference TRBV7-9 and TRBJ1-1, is DTGVSQNPRHKITKRGQNVTFRCDPISEHNRLYWYRQTLGQGPEFLTYFQNEAQLEKSRLLSDRFSAERPKGSFSTLEIQRTEQGDSAMYLCASSFSGQGNTEAFFGQGTRLTVV.

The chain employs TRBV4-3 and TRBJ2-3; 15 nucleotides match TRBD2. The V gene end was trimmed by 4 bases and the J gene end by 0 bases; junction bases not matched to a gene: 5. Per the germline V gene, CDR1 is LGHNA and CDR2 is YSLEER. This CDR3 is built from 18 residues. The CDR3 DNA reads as TGCGCCAGCAGCCTTGGACTAGCGGGAGGGGGGAGCACAGATACGCAGTATTTT. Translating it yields CASSLGLAGGGSTDTQYF.

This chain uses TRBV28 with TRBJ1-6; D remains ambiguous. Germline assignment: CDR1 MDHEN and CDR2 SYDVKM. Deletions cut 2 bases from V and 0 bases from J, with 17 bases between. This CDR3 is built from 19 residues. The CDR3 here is CASSLSSGRASSYNSPLHF. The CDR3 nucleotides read TGTGCCAGCAGTTTAAGTTCTGGGAGAGCTAGCTCCTATAATTCACCCCTCCACTTT.

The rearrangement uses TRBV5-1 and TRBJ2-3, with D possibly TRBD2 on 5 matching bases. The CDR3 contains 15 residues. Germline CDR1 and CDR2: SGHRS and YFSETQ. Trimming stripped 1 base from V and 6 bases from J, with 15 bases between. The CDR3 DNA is TGCGCCAGCAGCTTGCTCGGGATTCCGGAGGATACGCAGTATTTT. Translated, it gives CASSLLGIPEDTQYF.

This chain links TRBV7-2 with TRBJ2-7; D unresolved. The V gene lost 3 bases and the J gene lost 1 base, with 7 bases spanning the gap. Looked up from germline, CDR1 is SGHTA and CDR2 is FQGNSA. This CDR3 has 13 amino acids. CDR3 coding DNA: TGTGCCAGCAGCTTGTCCGTTTCCTACGAGCAGTACTTC. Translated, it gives CASSLSVSYEQYF.

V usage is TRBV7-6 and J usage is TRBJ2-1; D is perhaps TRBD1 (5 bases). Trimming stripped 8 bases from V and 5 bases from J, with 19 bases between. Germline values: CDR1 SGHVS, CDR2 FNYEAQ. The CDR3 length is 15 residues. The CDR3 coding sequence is TGTGCCAGCGAATCGATTGGATTGGGGCACAATGAGCAGTTCTTC. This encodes CASESIGLGHNEQFF.

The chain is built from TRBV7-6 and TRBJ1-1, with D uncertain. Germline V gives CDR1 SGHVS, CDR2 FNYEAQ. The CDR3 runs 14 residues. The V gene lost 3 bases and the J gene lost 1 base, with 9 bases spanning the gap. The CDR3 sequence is CASSLEVANTEAFF. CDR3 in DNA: TGTGCCAGCAGCTTGGAGGTAGCGAACACTGAAGCTTTCTTT.

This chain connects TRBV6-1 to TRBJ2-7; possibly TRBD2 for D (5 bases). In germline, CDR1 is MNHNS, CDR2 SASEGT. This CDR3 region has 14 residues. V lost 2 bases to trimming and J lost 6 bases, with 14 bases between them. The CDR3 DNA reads TGTGCCAGCAGTGAATTAGGGAGAAGAGGCGAGCAGTACTTC. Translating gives CASSELGRRGEQYF.

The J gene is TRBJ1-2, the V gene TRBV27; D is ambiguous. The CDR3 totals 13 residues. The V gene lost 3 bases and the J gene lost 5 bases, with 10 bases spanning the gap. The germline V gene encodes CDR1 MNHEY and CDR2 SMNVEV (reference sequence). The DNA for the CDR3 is TGTGCCAGCAGTTTGGAGGGCAGATATGGCTACACCTTC. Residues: CASSLEGRYGYTF.

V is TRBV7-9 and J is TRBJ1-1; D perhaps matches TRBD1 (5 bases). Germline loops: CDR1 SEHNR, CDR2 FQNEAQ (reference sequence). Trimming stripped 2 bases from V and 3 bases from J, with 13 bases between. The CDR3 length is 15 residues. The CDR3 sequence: CASSLNSGGDTEAFF. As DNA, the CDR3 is TGTGCCAGCAGCTTAAATTCTGGGGGGGACACTGAAGCTTTCTTT.

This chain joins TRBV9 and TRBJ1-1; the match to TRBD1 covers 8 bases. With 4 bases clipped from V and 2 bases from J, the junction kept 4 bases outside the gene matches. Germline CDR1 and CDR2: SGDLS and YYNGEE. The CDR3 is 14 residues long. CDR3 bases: TGTGCCAGCAGCTCGACAGGGGTTAACACTGAAGCTTTCTTT. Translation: CASSSTGVNTEAFF.

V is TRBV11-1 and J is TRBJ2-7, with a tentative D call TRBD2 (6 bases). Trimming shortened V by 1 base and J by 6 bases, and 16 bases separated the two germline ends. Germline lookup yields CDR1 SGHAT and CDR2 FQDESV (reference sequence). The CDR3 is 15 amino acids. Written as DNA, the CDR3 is TGTGCCAGCAGCTTAGTCGGGGGTTCCGGGGGCGAGCAGTACTTC. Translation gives CASSLVGGSGGEQYF.

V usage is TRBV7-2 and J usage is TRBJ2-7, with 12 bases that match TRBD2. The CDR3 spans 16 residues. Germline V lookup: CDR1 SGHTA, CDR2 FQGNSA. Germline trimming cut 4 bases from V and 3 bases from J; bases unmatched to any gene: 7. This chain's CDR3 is CASSSSLAGGLYEQYF. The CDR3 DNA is TGTGCCAGCAGCTCCTCCCTAGCGGGAGGGCTCTACGAGCAGTACTTC. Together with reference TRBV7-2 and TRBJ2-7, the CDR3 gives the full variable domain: GAGVSQSPSNKVTEKGKDVELRCDPISGHTALYWYRQSLGQGLEFLIYFQGNSAPDKSGLPSDRFSAERTGGSVSTLTIQRTQQEDSAVYLCASSSSLAGGLYEQYFGPGTRLTVT.

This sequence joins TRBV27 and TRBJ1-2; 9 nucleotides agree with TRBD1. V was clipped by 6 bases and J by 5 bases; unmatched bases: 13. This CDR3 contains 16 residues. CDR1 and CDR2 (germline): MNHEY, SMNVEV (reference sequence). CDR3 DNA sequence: TGTGCCAGCAGACTTAGTCCCGGGACAGGGAGGTATGGCTACACCTTC. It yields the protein CASRLSPGTGRYGYTF.

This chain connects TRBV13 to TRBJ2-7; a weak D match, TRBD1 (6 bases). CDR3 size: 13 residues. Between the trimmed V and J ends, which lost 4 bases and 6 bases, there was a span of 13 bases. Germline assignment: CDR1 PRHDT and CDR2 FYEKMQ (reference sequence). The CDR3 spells CASSSGQLSEQYF. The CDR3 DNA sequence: TGTGCCAGCAGCTCCGGACAGTTATCCGAGCAGTACTTC.

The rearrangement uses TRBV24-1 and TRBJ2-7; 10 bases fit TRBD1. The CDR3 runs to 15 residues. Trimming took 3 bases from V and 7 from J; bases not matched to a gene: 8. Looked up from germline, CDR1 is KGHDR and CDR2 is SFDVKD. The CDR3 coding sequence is TGTGCCACCAGTGATCCCGCCGGGACAGGGGAAGAGCAGTACTTC. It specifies CATSDPAGTGEEQYF.

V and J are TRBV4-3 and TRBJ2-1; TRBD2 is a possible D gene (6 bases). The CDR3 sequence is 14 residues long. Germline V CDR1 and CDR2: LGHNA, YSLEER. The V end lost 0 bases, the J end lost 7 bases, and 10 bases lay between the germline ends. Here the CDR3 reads CASSQETGGNEQFF. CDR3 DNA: TGCGCCAGCAGCCAAGAGACTGGGGGGAATGAGCAGTTCTTC.

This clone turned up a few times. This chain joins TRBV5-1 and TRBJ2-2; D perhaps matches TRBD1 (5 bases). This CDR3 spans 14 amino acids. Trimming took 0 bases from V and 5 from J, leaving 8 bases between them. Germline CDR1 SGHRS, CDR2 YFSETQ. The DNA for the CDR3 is TGCGCCAGCAGCTTGGCCCAGGGAACCGGGGAGCTGTTTTTT. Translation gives CASSLAQGTGELFF.

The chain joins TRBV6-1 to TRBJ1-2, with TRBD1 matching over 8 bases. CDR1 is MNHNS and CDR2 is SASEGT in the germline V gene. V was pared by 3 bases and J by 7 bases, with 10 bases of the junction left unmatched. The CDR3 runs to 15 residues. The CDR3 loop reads CASSDKGRGRSGYTF. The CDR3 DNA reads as TGTGCCAGCAGTGATAAAGGCAGGGGGCGTTCTGGCTACACCTTC.

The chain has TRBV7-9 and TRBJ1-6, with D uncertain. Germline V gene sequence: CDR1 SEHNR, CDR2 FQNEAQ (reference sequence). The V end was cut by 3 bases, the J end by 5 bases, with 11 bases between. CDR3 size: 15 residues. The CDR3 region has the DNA TGTGCCAGCAGCTTGCGCGGGCTGGATAATTCACCCCTCCACTTT. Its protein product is CASSLRGLDNSPLHF.

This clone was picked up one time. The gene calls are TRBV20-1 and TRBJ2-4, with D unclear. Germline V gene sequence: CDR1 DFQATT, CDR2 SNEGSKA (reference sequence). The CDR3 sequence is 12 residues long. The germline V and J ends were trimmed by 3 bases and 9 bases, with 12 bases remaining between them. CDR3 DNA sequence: TGCAGTGCTAGTGGGCAGAATGGCATTCAGTACTTC. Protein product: CSASGQNGIQYF.